Following are 15 T cell receptor beta chains from one sample sequenced in a study of blood T cell repertoires in COVID-19. Method: immunoSEQ multiplex PCR; TCRdb's copy keeps in-frame clones and lacks some. Of 130,000 or so clones listed, roughly 86% were seen once; the top ten hold roughly 8%. The sample was peripheral blood. The receptor source for this set is a woman aged 55-75 years with acute or convalescent COVID-19.

The chain has TRBV6-5 and TRBJ1-5; D is possibly TRBD1 (6 bases). V was shortened by 7 bases and J by 2 bases, with 12 bases between the two germline ends. The CDR3 extends over 14 amino acids. CDR1 is MNHEY and CDR2 is SVGAGI in the germline V gene. The CDR3 loop is CASTWTEGNQPQHF. The CDR3 coding sequence is TGTGCCAGCACTTGGACAGAGGGCAATCAGCCCCAGCATTTT.

The V gene is TRBV5-1, the J gene TRBJ1-6; 7 bases are a match to TRBD1. Per the germline V gene, CDR1 is SGHRS and CDR2 is YFSETQ. The CDR3 covers 14 residues. Germline trimming cut 4 bases from V and 10 bases from J; bases unmatched to any gene: 8. DNA for the CDR3: TGCGCCAGCAGCCGTACAGGGGTCGGGTCACCCCTCCACTTT. Translating gives CASSRTGVGSPLHF.

The chain joins TRBV19 to TRBJ1-1; TRBD1 matches 10 bases. The CDR3 spans 14 residues. The V gene end was trimmed by 4 bases and the J gene end by 4 bases; junction bases not matched to a gene: 3. Germline V CDR1 and CDR2: LNHDA, SQIVND (reference sequence). In nucleotides, the CDR3 is TGTGCCAGTAGTACCCGGGACAGGGGCACTGAAGCTTTCTTT. The encoded protein is CASSTRDRGTEAFF.

This rearrangement joins TRBV11-2 to TRBJ1-2, with D maybe TRBD1 (6 bases). V was shortened by 8 bases and J by 1 base, with 8 bases between the two germline ends. There are 12 residues in the CDR3. The germline gives CDR1 SGHAT, CDR2 FQNNGV. Written as DNA, the CDR3 is TGTGCCAGCCTACAGGGTAACTATGGCTACACCTTC. Encoded protein: CASLQGNYGYTF.

V usage is TRBV3-1 (or the pseudogene TRBV3-2) and J usage is TRBJ2-5; 10 bases are shared with TRBD2. The CDR3 length is 15 residues. Germline CDR1 LGHDT, CDR2 YNNKEL (reference sequence). Unmatched junction bases numbered 6, after V lost 4 bases and J lost 4 bases. As DNA, the CDR3 is TGTGCCAGCAGCCCGAGCGGGGGGGCGAGAGAGACCCAGTACTTC. It codes for CASSPSGGARETQYF.

CDR3 nucleotides: TGTGCCAGCAGCTTGGGGACTCGGGACGAGCAGTACTTC. It specifies CASSLGTRDEQYF. J is TRBJ2-7 and V is TRBV5-6; TRBD2 might be the D (5 bases). Germline CDR1 is SGHDT and CDR2 is YYEEEE. The CDR3 runs to 13 residues. V was shortened by 0 bases and J by 5 bases, with 9 bases between the two germline ends.

The CDR3 sequence is CAWRIRGIIDSPLHF. The CDR3 DNA reads TGTGCCTGGAGAATTAGGGGGATAATTGACTCACCCCTCCACTTT. V gene TRBV30 combines with J gene TRBJ1-6; D is perhaps TRBD1 (6 bases). The CDR3 loop spans 15 amino acids. The V gene's germline CDR1 is GTSNPN and CDR2 SVGIG (reference sequence). V was pared by 3 bases and J by 10 bases, with 19 bases between.

The J gene is TRBJ2-3, the V gene TRBV12-5, with 11 bases identical to TRBD2. This CDR3 is built from 14 residues. CDR1 and CDR2 from the germline V gene are LGHNT and FRNRAP. Trimming removed 4 bases from V and 5 bases from J; junction bases left unmatched: 2. The CDR3 DNA is TGTGCTAGTGGTTCAGGGACTAGCGGAGATACGCAGTATTTT. It codes for CASGSGTSGDTQYF.

The rearrangement links TRBV7-8 to TRBJ1-5, with 8 bases fitting TRBD1. The length of the CDR3 is 16 residues. V lost 5 bases, J lost 8 bases, and 14 bases stayed unmatched. Germline CDR1 SGHVS, CDR2 FQNEAQ. CDR3 DNA sequence: TGTGCCAGCAGCCTGGGGCCTTACAGGGGGGGAAAGCCCCAGCATTTT. As protein: CASSLGPYRGGKPQHF. The full variable domain, rest sourced from reference TRBV7-8 and TRBJ1-5, is GAGVSQSPRYKVAKRGQDVALRCDPISGHVSLFWYQQALGQGPEFLTYFQNEAQLDKSGLPSDRFFAERPEGSVSTLKIQRTQQEDSAVYLCASSLGPYRGGKPQHFGDGTRLSIL.

This rearrangement joins TRBV3-1 (or the pseudogene TRBV3-2) to TRBJ2-3, with 8 nucleotides matching TRBD1. Germline trimming cut 0 bases from V and 2 bases from J; bases unmatched to any gene: 4. Germline-derived CDR1 and CDR2 are LGHDT and YNNKEL (reference sequence). The CDR3 has 16 amino acids. The CDR3 here is CASSQDTGGFTDTQYF. CDR3 nucleotides: TGTGCCAGCAGCCAAGACACAGGGGGGTTCACAGATACGCAGTATTTT.

This clone was detected a few times. The chain recombines TRBV27 with TRBJ2-5, with TRBD2 matching 8 bases. The germline gives CDR1 MNHEY, CDR2 SMNVEV (reference sequence). V dropped 1 base and J dropped 4; count of bases not matched to a gene: 5. The CDR3 is 15 amino acids. This chain's CDR3 is CASSLLRGGRETQYF. As DNA, the CDR3 is TGTGCCAGCAGTTTATTACGGGGGGGCCGAGAGACCCAGTACTTC.

This clone appeared many times. The gene calls are TRBV11-3 and TRBJ1-1, with a possible D match to TRBD1 (6 bases). Trimming left V 3 bases short and J 9 bases short, with 11 bases between. Germline values: CDR1 SGHNT, CDR2 YENEEA. The CDR3 runs 12 residues. CDR3 bases: TGTGCCAGCAGCTTCGGGGGGGACAAAGCTTTCTTT. This sequence encodes CASSFGGDKAFF.

The chain recombines TRBV28 with TRBJ2-3; 7 bases line up with TRBD1. Germline V gene data show CDR1 as MDHEN and CDR2 as SYDVKM. The ends lost 3 bases at V and 4 bases at J; junction bases unmatched: 4. There are 14 residues in the CDR3. The CDR3 DNA reads as TGTGCCAGCAGTTTGACAGGGCCCCCAGATACGCAGTATTTT. Translated, it gives CASSLTGPPDTQYF.

The V and J genes are TRBV28 and TRBJ1-2; 7 nucleotides agree with TRBD1. CDR3 length: 13 residues. The junction had 5 bases not matched to a gene; V was cut back by 6 bases and J by 4 bases. The germline CDR1 and CDR2 sequences are MDHEN and SYDVKM. The CDR3 DNA is TGTGCCAGCAGGTCGGACAGGCTCTATGGCTACACCTTC. It translates to CASRSDRLYGYTF.

The chain couples TRBV5-1 to TRBJ2-7, with a tentative D call TRBD2 (5 bases). Germline-derived CDR1 and CDR2 are SGHRS and YFSETQ. This CDR3 is 14 amino acids long. The ends were cut back, 2 bases at V and 7 bases at J, with 16 bases in the middle. The CDR3 here is CASSLGYLAGEQYF. The CDR3, as DNA: TGCGCCAGCAGCTTAGGTTACCTCGCGGGTGAGCAGTACTTC. The whole variable domain, remainder taken from reference TRBV5-1 and TRBJ2-7, is KAGVTQTPRYLIKTRGQQVTLSCSPISGHRSVSWYQQTPGQGLQFLFEYFSETQRNKGNFPGRFSGRQFSNSRSEMNVSTLELGDSALYLCASSLGYLAGEQYFGPGTRLTVT.